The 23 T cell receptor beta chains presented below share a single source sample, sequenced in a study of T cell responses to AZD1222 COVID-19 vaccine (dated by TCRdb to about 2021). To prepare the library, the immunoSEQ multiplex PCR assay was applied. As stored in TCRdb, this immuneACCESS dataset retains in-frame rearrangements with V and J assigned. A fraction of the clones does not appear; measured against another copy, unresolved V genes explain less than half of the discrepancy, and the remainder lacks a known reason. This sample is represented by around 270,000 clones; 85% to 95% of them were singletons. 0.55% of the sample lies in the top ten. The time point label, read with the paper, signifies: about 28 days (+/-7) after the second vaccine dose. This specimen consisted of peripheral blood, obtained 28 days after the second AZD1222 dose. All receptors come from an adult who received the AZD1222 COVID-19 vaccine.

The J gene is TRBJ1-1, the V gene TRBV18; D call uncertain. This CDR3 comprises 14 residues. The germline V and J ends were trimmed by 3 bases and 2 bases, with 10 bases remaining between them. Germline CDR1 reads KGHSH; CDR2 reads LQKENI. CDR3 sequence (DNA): TGTGCCAGCTCACCGTACTTTCTTAACACTGAAGCTTTCTTT. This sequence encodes CASSPYFLNTEAFF.

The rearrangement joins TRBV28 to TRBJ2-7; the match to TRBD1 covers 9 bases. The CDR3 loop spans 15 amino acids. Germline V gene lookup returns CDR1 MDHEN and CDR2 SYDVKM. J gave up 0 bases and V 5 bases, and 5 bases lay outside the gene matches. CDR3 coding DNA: TGTGCCAGCAGTACGGGACAGGGAGCCTCCTACGAGCAGTACTTC. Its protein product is CASSTGQGASYEQYF.

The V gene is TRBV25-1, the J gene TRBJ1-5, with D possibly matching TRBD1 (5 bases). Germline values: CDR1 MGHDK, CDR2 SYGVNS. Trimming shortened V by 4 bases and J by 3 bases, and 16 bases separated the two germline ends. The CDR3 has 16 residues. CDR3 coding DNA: TGTGCCAGCAGTGGGGGACCAGCAGGGTCCAATCAGCCCCAGCATTTT. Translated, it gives CASSGGPAGSNQPQHF.

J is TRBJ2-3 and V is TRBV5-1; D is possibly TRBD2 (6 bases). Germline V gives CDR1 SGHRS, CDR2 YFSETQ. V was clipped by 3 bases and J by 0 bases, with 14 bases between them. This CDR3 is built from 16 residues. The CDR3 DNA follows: TGCGCCAGCAGCTCCTTAGCGGCCTCTAGCACAGATACGCAGTATTTT. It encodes CASSSLAASSTDTQYF.

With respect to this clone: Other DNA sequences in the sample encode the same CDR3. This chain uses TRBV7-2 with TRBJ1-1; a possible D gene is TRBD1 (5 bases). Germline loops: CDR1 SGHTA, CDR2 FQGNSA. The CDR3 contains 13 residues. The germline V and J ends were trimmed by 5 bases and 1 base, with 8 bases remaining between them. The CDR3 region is CASSRDRNTEAFF. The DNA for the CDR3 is TGTGCCAGCAGCCGTGACAGGAACACTGAAGCTTTCTTT.

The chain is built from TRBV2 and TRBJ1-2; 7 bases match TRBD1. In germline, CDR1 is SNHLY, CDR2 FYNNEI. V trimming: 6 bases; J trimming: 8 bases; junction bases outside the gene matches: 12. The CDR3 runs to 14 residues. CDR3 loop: CASRDRVPIRGYTF. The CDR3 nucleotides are TGTGCCAGCAGAGACAGGGTCCCAATAAGGGGCTACACCTTC.

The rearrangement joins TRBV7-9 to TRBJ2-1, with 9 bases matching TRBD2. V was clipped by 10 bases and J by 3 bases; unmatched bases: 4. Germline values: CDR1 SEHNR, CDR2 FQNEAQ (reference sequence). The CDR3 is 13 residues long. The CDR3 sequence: CATSAGGYNEQFF. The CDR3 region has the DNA TGTGCCACTTCAGCGGGAGGCTACAATGAGCAGTTCTTC.

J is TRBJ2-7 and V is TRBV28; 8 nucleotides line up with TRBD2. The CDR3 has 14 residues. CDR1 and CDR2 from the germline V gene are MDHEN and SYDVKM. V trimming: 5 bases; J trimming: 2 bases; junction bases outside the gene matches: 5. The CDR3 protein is CASSKSGRTYEQYF. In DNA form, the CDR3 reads TGTGCCAGCAGTAAAAGCGGGAGAACCTACGAGCAGTACTTC.

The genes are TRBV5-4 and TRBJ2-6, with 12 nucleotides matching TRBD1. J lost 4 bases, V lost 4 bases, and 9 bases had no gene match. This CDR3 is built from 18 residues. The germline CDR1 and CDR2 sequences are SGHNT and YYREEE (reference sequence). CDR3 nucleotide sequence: TGTGCCAGCAGCCACCCGGGACAGGGGGCGGAGGGGGCCAACGTCCTGACTTTC. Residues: CASSHPGQGAEGANVLTF. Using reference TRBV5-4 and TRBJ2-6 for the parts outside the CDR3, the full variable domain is ETGVTQSPTHLIKTRGQQVTLRCSSQSGHNTVSWYQQALGQGPQFIFQYYREEENGRGNFPPRFSGLQFPNYSSELNVNALELDDSALYLCASSHPGQGAEGANVLTFGAGSRLTVL.

This CDR3 is CASSAKSGMYDTQYF. The CDR3 DNA reads as TGTGCCAGCAGCGCCAAAAGCGGAATGTACGATACCCAGTACTTC. This chain connects TRBV9 to TRBJ2-5, with D perhaps matching TRBD2 (5 bases). Germline V gene sequence: CDR1 SGDLS, CDR2 YYNGEE. Between the trimmed V and J ends, which lost 3 bases and 8 bases, there was a span of 20 bases. The CDR3 is made up of 15 amino acids.

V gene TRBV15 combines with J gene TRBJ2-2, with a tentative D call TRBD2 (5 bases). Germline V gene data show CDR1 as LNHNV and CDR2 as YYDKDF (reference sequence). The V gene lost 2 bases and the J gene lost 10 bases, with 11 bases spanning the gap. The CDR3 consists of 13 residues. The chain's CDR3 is CATSRPTRSELFF. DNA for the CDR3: TGTGCCACCAGCAGACCTACTAGGTCGGAGCTGTTTTTT.

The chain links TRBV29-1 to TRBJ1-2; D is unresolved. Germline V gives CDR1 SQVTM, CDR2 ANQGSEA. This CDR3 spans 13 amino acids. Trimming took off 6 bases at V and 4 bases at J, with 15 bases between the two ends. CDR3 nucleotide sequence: TGCAGCGTGGCAGAGGACGGACTCTATGGCTACACCTTC. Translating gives CSVAEDGLYGYTF.

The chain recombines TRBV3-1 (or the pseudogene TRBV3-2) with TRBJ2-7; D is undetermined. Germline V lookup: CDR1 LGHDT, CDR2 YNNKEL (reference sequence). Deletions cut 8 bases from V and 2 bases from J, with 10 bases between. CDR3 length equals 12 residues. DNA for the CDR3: TGTGCCAGCGGAACAGTGGCCTACGAGCAGTACTTC. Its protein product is CASGTVAYEQYF.

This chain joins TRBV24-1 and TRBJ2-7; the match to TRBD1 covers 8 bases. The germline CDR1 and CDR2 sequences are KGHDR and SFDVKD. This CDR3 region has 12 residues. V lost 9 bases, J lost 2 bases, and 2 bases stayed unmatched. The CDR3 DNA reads TGTGCCACCCAGGGACAGGCCTACGAGCAGTACTTC. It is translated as CATQGQAYEQYF.

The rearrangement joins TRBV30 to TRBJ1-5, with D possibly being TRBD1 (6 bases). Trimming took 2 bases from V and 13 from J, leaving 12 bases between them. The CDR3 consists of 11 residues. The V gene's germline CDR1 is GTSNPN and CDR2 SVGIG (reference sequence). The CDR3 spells CAWSILGQQHF. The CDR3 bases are TGTGCCTGGAGTATACTAGGACAGCAGCATTTT.

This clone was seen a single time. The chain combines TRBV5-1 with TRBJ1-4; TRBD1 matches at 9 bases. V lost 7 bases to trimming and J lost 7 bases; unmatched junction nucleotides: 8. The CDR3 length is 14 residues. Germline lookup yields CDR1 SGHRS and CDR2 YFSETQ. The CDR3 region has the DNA TGCGCCAGCTCCACGGGACAGGGAGGTGAAAAACTGTTTTTT. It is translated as CASSTGQGGEKLFF.

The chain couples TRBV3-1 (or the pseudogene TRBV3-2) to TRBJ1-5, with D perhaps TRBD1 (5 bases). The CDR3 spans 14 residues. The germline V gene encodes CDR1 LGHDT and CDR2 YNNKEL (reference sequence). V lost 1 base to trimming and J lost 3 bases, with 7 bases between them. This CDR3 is CASSQVGVNQPQHF. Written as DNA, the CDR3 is TGTGCCAGCAGCCAAGTGGGGGTCAATCAGCCCCAGCATTTT.

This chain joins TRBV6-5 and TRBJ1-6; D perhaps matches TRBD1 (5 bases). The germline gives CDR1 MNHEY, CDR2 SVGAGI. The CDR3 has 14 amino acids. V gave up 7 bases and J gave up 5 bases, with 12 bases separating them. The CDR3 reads CASKGTSHNSPLHF. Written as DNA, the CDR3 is TGTGCCAGCAAGGGGACCTCACATAATTCACCCCTCCACTTT.

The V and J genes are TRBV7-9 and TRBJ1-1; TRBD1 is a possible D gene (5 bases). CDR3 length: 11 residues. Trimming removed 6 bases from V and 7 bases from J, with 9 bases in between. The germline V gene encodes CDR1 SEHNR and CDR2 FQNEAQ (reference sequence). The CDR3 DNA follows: TGTGCCAGCAGTCGGGGGGGTGAAGCTTTCTTT. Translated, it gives CASSRGGEAFF.

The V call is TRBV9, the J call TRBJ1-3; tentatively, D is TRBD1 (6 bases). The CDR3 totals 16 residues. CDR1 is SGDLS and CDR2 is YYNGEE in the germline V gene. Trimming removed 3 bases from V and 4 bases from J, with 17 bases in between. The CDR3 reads CASSERVGTGGNTIYF. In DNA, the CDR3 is TGTGCCAGCAGCGAGCGGGTGGGAACAGGGGGAAACACCATATATTTT.

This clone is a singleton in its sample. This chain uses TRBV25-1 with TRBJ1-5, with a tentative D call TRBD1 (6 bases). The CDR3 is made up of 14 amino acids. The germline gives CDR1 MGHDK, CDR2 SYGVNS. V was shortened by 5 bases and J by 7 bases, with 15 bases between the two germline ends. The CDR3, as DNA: TGTGCCAGCAGTCTTTCGACAGGAGGCCAGCCCCAGCATTTT. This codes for CASSLSTGGQPQHF.

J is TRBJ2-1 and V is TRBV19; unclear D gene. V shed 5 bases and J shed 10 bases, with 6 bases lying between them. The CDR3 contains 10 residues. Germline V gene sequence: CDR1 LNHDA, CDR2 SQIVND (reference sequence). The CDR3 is CASSGIEQFF. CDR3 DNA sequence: TGTGCCAGTAGTGGAATCGAGCAGTTCTTC. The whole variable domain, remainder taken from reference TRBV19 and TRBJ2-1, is DGGITQSPKYLFRKEGQNVTLSCEQNLNHDAMYWYRQDPGQGLRLIYYSQIVNDFQKGDIAEGYSVSREKKESFPLTVTSAQKNPTAFYLCASSGIEQFFGPGTRLTVL.

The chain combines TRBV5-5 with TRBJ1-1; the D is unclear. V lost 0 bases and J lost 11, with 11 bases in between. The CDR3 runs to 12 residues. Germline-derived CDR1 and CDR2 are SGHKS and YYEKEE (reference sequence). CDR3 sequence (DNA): TGTGCCAGCAGCTTGGCACTAGACGAGGCTTTCTTT. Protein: CASSLALDEAFF.